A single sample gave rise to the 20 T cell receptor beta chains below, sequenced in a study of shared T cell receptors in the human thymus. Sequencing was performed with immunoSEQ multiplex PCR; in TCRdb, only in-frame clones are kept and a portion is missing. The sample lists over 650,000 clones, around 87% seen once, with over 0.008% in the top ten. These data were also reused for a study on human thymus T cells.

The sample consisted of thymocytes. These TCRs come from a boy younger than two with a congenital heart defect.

In DNA form, the CDR3 reads TGTGCCAGCAGCCACCGCCCAGATCGAGAGACCCAGTACTTC. Amino acids: CASSHRPDRETQYF. The chain has TRBV11-3 and TRBJ2-5; unclear D gene. CDR1 and CDR2 from the germline V gene are SGHNT and YENEEA. The CDR3 loop spans 14 amino acids. Trimming removed 5 bases at V and 4 bases at J, with 14 bases between.

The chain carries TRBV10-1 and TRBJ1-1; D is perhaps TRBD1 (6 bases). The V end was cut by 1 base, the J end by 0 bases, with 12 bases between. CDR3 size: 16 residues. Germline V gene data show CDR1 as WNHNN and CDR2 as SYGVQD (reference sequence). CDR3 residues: CASSEYGTPMNTEAFF. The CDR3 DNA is TGCGCCAGCAGTGAGTATGGGACACCGATGAACACTGAAGCTTTCTTT.

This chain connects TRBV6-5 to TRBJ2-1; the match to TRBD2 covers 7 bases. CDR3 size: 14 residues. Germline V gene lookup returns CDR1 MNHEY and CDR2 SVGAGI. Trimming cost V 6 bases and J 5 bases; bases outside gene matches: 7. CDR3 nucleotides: TGTGCCAGCAGAAGAACTAGCGTTAACAATGAGCAGTTCTTC. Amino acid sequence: CASRRTSVNNEQFF.

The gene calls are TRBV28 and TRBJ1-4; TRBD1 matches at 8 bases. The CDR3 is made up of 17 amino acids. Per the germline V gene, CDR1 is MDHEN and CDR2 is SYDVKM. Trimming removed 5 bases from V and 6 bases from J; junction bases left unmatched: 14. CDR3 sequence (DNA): TGTGCCAGCAGTCTCGGACAGGGCAAGGAGTTTGATGAAAAACTGTTTTTT. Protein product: CASSLGQGKEFDEKLFF.

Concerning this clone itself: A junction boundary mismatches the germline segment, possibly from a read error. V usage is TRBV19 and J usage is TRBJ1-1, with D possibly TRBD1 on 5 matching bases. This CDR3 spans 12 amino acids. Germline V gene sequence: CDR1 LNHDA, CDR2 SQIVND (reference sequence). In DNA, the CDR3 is TGTGCCAGTAATGGAAGACAGCGTGAACCTTTCTTT. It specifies CASNGRQREPFF.

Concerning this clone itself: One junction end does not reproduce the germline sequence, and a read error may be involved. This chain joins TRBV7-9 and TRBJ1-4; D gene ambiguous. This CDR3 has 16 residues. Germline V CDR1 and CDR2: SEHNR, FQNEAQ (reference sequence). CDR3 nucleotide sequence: TGCGCCAGCAGCTTAGTGGGCTGTGCAACTAATGAAAAACTGTTTTTT. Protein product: CASSLVGCATNEKLFF.

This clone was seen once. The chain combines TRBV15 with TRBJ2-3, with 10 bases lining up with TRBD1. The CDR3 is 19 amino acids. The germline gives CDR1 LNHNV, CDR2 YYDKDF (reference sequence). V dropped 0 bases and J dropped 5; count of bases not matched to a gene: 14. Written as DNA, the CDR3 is TGTGCCACCAGCAGAGAGGAGACAGGGGGCGCGGTGGGTATAGATACGCAGTATTTT. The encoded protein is CATSREETGGAVGIDTQYF.

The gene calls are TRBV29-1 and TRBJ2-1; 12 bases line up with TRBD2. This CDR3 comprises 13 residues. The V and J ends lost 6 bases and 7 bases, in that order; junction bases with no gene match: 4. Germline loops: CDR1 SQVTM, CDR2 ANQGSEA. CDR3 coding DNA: TGCAGCGTCTCTAGCGGGAGGGCAAATGAGCAGTTCTTC. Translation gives CSVSSGRANEQFF.

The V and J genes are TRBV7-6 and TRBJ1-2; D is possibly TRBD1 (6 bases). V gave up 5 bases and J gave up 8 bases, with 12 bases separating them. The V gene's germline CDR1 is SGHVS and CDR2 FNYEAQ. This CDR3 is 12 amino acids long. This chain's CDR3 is CASSPRGDGYTF. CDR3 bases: TGTGCCAGCAGCCCCAGGGGTGACGGCTACACCTTC.

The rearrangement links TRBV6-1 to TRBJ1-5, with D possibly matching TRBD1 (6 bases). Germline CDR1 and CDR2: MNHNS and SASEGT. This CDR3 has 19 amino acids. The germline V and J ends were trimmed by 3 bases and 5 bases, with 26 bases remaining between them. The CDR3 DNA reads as TGTGCCAGCAGTGATTCGCGGCAGGGGTTGGATTTTCCCCATCAGCCCCAGCATTTT. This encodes CASSDSRQGLDFPHQPQHF.

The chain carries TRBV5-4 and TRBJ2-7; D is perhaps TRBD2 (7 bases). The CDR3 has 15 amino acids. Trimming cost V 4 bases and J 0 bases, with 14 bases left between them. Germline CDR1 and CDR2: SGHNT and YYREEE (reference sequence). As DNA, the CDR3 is TGTGCCAGCAGCACTGAGGGGGGGGGCTCCTACGAGCAGTACTTC. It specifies CASSTEGGGSYEQYF.

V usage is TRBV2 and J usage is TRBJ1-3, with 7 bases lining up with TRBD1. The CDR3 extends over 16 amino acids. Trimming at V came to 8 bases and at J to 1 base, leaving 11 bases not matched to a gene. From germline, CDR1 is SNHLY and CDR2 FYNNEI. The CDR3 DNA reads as TGTGCCAGCCCCCCAGAGGGGACAGAGTCTGGAAACACCATATATTTT. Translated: CASPPEGTESGNTIYF.

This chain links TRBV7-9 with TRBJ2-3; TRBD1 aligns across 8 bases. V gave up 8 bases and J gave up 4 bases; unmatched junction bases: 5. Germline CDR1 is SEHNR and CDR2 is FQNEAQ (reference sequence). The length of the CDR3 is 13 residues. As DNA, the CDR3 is TGTGCCAGCGGGCCAGGGGGCGCAGATACGCAGTATTTT. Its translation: CASGPGGADTQYF.

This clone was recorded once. Here the CDR3 DNA reads TGTGCCAGCAGCCGTGGACAGGGATTCACCGGGGAGCTGTTTTTT. It translates to CASSRGQGFTGELFF. The chain recombines TRBV5-6 with TRBJ2-2; 8 nucleotides agree with TRBD1. Trimming took 4 bases from V and 4 from J; bases not matched to a gene: 6. Per the germline V gene, CDR1 is SGHDT and CDR2 is YYEEEE. This CDR3 is built from 15 residues.

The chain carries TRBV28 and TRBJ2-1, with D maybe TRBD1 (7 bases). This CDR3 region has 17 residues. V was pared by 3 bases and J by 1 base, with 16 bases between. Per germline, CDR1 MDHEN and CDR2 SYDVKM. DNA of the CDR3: TGTGCCAGCAGTTTGTCCCAGGGGGGACAGTCCTACAATGAGCAGTTCTTC. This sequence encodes CASSLSQGGQSYNEQFF.

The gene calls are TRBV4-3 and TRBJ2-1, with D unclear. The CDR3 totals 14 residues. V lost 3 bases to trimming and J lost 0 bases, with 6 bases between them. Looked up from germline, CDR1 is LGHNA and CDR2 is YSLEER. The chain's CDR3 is CASSQGISYNEQFF. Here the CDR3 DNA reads TGCGCCAGCAGCCAGGGCATCTCCTACAATGAGCAGTTCTTC.

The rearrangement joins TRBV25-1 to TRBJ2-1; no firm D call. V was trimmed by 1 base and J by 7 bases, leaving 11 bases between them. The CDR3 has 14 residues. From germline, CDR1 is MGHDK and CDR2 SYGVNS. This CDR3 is CASSEFGYGNEQFF. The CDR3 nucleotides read TGTGCCAGCAGTGAATTCGGTTACGGGAATGAGCAGTTCTTC. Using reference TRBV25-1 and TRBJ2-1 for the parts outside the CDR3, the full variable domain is EADIYQTPRYLVIGTGKKITLECSQTMGHDKMYWYQQDPGMELHLIHYSYGVNSTEKGDLSSESTVSRIRTEHFPLTLESARPSHTSQYLCASSEFGYGNEQFFGPGTRLTVL.

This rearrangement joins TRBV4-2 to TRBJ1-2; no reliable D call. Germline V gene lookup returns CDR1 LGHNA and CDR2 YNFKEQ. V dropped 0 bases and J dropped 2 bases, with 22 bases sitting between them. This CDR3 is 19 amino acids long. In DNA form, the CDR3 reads TGTGCCAGCAGCCAAGATAATACTTTGGAAGAGCCGGAGAACTATGGCTACACCTTC. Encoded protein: CASSQDNTLEEPENYGYTF.

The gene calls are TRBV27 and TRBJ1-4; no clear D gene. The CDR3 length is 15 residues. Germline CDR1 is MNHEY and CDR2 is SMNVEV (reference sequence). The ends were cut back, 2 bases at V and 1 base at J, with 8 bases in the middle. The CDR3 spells CASSLMYRTNEKLFF. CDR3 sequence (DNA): TGTGCCAGCAGTTTAATGTATAGAACTAATGAAAAACTGTTTTTT.

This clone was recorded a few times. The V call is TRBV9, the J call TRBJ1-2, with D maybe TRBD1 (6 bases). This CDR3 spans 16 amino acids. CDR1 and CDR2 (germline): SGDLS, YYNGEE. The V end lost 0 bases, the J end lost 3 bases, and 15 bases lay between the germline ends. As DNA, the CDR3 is TGTGCCAGCAGCGTAGCCGGACAGAGTGATGACTATGGCTACACCTTC. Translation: CASSVAGQSDDYGYTF.